The 32 T cell receptor beta chains below all came from one sample that was sequenced in a study of blood T cell repertoires in COVID-19. The method was immunoSEQ multiplex PCR; TCRdb's version includes in-frame clones alone and lacks a portion of them. The sample lists 410,000 or so clones, about 91% occurring once. What was sequenced was peripheral blood. Receptors originate from a woman aged 40 to 50 with COVID-19, enrolled during active disease.

The gene calls are TRBV9 and TRBJ2-1, with 7 bases that match TRBD1. Germline loops: CDR1 SGDLS, CDR2 YYNGEE. With 2 bases clipped from V and 2 bases from J, the junction kept 10 bases outside the gene matches. This CDR3 is 17 amino acids long. The CDR3: CASSVRAKGAAYNEQFF. The CDR3 bases are TGTGCCAGCAGCGTTAGGGCGAAGGGGGCGGCCTACAATGAGCAGTTCTTC.

The V and J genes are TRBV28 and TRBJ1-6; weak D call: TRBD1 (6 bases). V was pared by 5 bases and J by 9 bases, with 23 bases between. The length of the CDR3 is 17 residues. Per germline, CDR1 MDHEN and CDR2 SYDVKM. The CDR3 DNA is TGTGCCAGCAGTCCTCTGGACTTCAGGGGATTACTTTCACCCCTCCACTTT. Translated, it gives CASSPLDFRGLLSPLHF.

This chain joins TRBV7-2 and TRBJ2-7; unclear D gene. Germline assignment: CDR1 SGHTA and CDR2 FQGNSA. This CDR3 has 15 amino acids. Trimming cost V 3 bases and J 2 bases, with 14 bases left between them. CDR3: CASSLRSEKAYEQYF. CDR3 bases: TGTGCCAGCAGCTTGAGGAGTGAGAAAGCCTACGAGCAGTACTTC.

The chain is built from TRBV5-4 and TRBJ1-1, with D uncertain. Trimming stripped 4 bases from V and 0 bases from J, with 16 bases between. The CDR3 is 16 amino acids. The germline CDR1 and CDR2 sequences are SGHNT and YYREEE (reference sequence). CDR3 DNA sequence: TGTGCCAGCAGCCTAGGAAGGCAAACCATGAACACTGAAGCTTTCTTT. As protein: CASSLGRQTMNTEAFF.

V usage is TRBV19 and J usage is TRBJ2-3; D remains ambiguous. This CDR3 has 15 amino acids. Trimming removed 0 bases at V and 2 bases at J, with 9 bases between. Per germline, CDR1 LNHDA and CDR2 SQIVND (reference sequence). The CDR3 region has the DNA TGTGCCAGTAGTATAGATCAGGAAGACACAGATACGCAGTATTTT. Translated, it gives CASSIDQEDTDTQYF. Full variable domain (rest looked up from reference TRBV19 and TRBJ2-3): DGGITQSPKYLFRKEGQNVTLSCEQNLNHDAMYWYRQDPGQGLRLIYYSQIVNDFQKGDIAEGYSVSREKKESFPLTVTSAQKNPTAFYLCASSIDQEDTDTQYFGPGTRLTVL.

As concerns this clone: Relative to the germline gene, one junction end is altered; a read error may explain this. The rearrangement uses TRBV6-1 and TRBJ1-1, with no clear D. This CDR3 comprises 13 residues. Germline CDR1 reads MNHNS; CDR2 reads SASEGT. The CDR3 coding sequence is TGTGCCAGCAGTGAATCCGGGGTACCTGAGGCTTTCTTT. Translating gives CASSESGVPEAFF.

The chain is built from TRBV19 and TRBJ1-3, with 7 nucleotides matching TRBD1. With 6 bases clipped from V and 0 bases from J, the junction kept 5 bases outside the gene matches. The CDR3 has 15 residues. CDR1 and CDR2 from the germline V gene are LNHDA and SQIVND (reference sequence). The chain's CDR3 is CASREGQHSGNTIYF. DNA of the CDR3: TGTGCCAGTAGGGAGGGACAGCACTCTGGAAACACCATATATTTT.

The chain joins TRBV7-2 to TRBJ2-1; 10 nucleotides match TRBD2. CDR3 length: 17 residues. Looked up from germline, CDR1 is SGHTA and CDR2 is FQGNSA. V trimming: 0 bases; J trimming: 7 bases; junction bases outside the gene matches: 9. CDR3 region: CASSLAQPSGSRNEQFF. The CDR3, as DNA: TGTGCCAGCAGCTTAGCGCAGCCTAGCGGGAGTAGAAATGAGCAGTTCTTC.

V is TRBV9 and J is TRBJ2-1, with 10 bases identical to TRBD2. After removal of 0 bases from V and 12 bases from J, the junction contained 6 bases not matched to a gene. The CDR3 contains 14 residues. Germline CDR1 is SGDLS and CDR2 is YYNGEE. The CDR3 region has the DNA TGTGCCAGCAGCGTAGGGCTAGCGGGAGAGCGGCAGTTCTTC. It translates to CASSVGLAGERQFF.

The chain is built from TRBV9 and TRBJ1-2, with unresolved D. This CDR3 contains 15 residues. The germline V and J ends were trimmed by 4 bases and 0 bases, with 13 bases remaining between them. CDR1 and CDR2 (germline): SGDLS, YYNGEE. The CDR3 loop reads CASSPGEGANYGYTF. DNA for the CDR3: TGTGCCAGCAGCCCTGGAGAGGGCGCTAACTATGGCTACACCTTC.

The chain employs TRBV7-2 and TRBJ1-6; D is perhaps TRBD1 (5 bases). The V end lost 2 bases, the J end lost 7 bases, and 18 bases lay between the germline ends. The CDR3 consists of 17 residues. Germline assignment: CDR1 SGHTA and CDR2 FQGNSA. The DNA of the CDR3 is TGTGCCAGCAGCTTATCGCGGGGCAGGGCCCAAAATTCACCCCTCCACTTT. This gives the protein CASSLSRGRAQNSPLHF. Complete variable domain (other parts from reference TRBV7-2 and TRBJ1-6): GAGVSQSPSNKVTEKGKDVELRCDPISGHTALYWYRQSLGQGLEFLIYFQGNSAPDKSGLPSDRFSAERTGGSVSTLTIQRTQQEDSAVYLCASSLSRGRAQNSPLHFGNGTRLTVT.

The chain uses TRBV7-3 and TRBJ2-1; a possible D gene is TRBD2 (6 bases). CDR3 length: 14 residues. Germline V gene data show CDR1 as SGHTA and CDR2 as FQGTGA. V was clipped by 1 base and J by 8 bases, with 12 bases between them. CDR3 sequence (DNA): TGTGCCAGCAGCTTAATACCTAGCGTTGATGAGCAGTTCTTC. Encoded protein: CASSLIPSVDEQFF.

About this clone: At one end the junction does not follow the germline gene, possibly because of a read error. The V and J genes are TRBV6-2 or TRBV6-3 and TRBJ2-2, with 15 bases identical to TRBD2. The CDR3 loop spans 18 amino acids. Germline-derived CDR1 and CDR2 are MNHEY and SVGEGT. Written as DNA, the CDR3 is TGTGCCAGCAGTGGAGGACTAGCGGGAGGGCCGAAAACCGGGGAGCTGTTTTTT. Amino acid sequence: CASSGGLAGGPKTGELFF.

The chain couples TRBV12-3 or TRBV12-4 to TRBJ1-1, with D unresolved. Deletions cut 3 bases from V and 4 bases from J, with 9 bases between. The CDR3 runs 13 residues. The CDR3 is CASSFYGITEAFF. In DNA form, the CDR3 reads TGTGCCAGCAGTTTTTACGGGATCACTGAAGCTTTCTTT.

This clone appeared once. The gene calls are TRBV9 and TRBJ2-3; 11 bases fit TRBD2. V dropped 3 bases and J dropped 7; count of bases not matched to a gene: 4. The germline V gene has CDR1 SGDLS and CDR2 YYNGEE. The CDR3 consists of 14 residues. CDR3: CASSGLAGRNTQYF. The CDR3 bases are TGTGCCAGCAGCGGACTAGCGGGACGTAATACGCAGTATTTT.

This clone was observed once. This chain uses TRBV7-8 with TRBJ1-3, with a possible D match to TRBD1 (6 bases). The V gene lost 5 bases and the J gene lost 4 bases, with 12 bases spanning the gap. In germline, CDR1 is SGHVS, CDR2 FQNEAQ. This CDR3 region has 14 residues. The CDR3 is CASSPNRVGNTIYF. DNA for the CDR3: TGTGCCAGCAGCCCTAACAGGGTAGGAAACACCATATATTTT.

V usage is TRBV7-9 and J usage is TRBJ2-7, with 10 bases aligning to TRBD1. The CDR3 runs to 14 residues. From germline, CDR1 is SEHNR and CDR2 FQNEAQ (reference sequence). Unmatched junction bases numbered 6, after V lost 3 bases and J lost 7 bases. This CDR3 is CASSLAGQGWEQYF. CDR3 DNA sequence: TGTGCCAGCAGCTTGGCGGGACAGGGGTGGGAGCAGTACTTC. The variable domain in full, with the rest retrieved from reference TRBV7-9 and TRBJ2-7, is DTGVSQNPRHKITKRGQNVTFRCDPISEHNRLYWYRQTLGQGPEFLTYFQNEAQLEKSRLLSDRFSAERPKGSFSTLEIQRTEQGDSAMYLCASSLAGQGWEQYFGPGTRLTVT.

This clone was recorded once. Different DNA sequences within this sample yield the same CDR3. The chain recombines TRBV9 with TRBJ2-5, with D possibly being TRBD2 (7 bases). Trimming cost V 3 bases and J 2 bases, with 29 bases left between them. Per the germline V gene, CDR1 is SGDLS and CDR2 is YYNGEE. The CDR3 contains 20 residues. CDR3 loop: CASSGLKGGALLGEQETQYF. CDR3 in DNA: TGTGCCAGCAGCGGCCTAAAGGGGGGGGCCCTGCTCGGGGAACAAGAGACCCAGTACTTC.

The chain is built from TRBV24-1 and TRBJ1-2; D remains unclear. Trimming shortened V by 9 bases and J by 0 bases, and 10 bases separated the two germline ends. The CDR3 is 13 residues long. Germline V gene data show CDR1 as KGHDR and CDR2 as SFDVKD. CDR3 coding DNA: TGTGCCACCGAGGATTTACCTAACTATGGCTACACCTTC. Residues: CATEDLPNYGYTF.

The sample holds a few counts of this clone. The chain uses TRBV5-5 and TRBJ1-4, with D tentatively TRBD1 (6 bases). Germline-derived CDR1 and CDR2 are SGHKS and YYEKEE (reference sequence). This CDR3 has 14 amino acids. V lost 2 bases and J lost 7, with 12 bases in between. CDR3 amino acids: CASSFGQHLEKLFF. The CDR3, as DNA: TGTGCCAGCAGCTTTGGACAGCATCTTGAAAAACTGTTTTTT. The variable domain in full, completed from reference TRBV5-5 and TRBJ1-4, reads DAGVTQSPTHLIKTRGQQVTLRCSPISGHKSVSWYQQVLGQGPQFIFQYYEKEERGRGNFPDRFSARQFPNYSSELNVNALLLGDSALYLCASSFGQHLEKLFFGSGTQLSVL.

This clone was seen only a few times. J is TRBJ1-1 and V is TRBV9; 8 nucleotides line up with TRBD1. The V segment lost 0 bases and the J segment 10 bases; nucleotides outside the gene matches: 8. Germline CDR1 SGDLS, CDR2 YYNGEE. The CDR3 is 14 amino acids. Here the CDR3 reads CASSVASQGAVAFF. CDR3 sequence (DNA): TGTGCCAGCAGCGTAGCTTCCCAGGGGGCGGTAGCTTTCTTT.

The V and J genes are TRBV28 and TRBJ1-1; D not resolved. The CDR3 covers 12 residues. Deletions cut 5 bases from V and 4 bases from J, with 8 bases between. CDR1 and CDR2 (germline): MDHEN, SYDVKM. CDR3 loop: CASSPVSTEAFF. Written as DNA, the CDR3 is TGTGCCAGCAGTCCGGTATCCACTGAAGCTTTCTTT. Full variable domain (remainder filled in from reference TRBV28 and TRBJ1-1): DVKVTQSSRYLVKRTGEKVFLECVQDMDHENMFWYRQDPGLGLRLIYFSYDVKMKEKGDIPEGYSVSREKKERFSLILESASTNQTSMYLCASSPVSTEAFFGQGTRLTVV.

The rearrangement joins TRBV10-2 to TRBJ2-1; D gene unclear. CDR1 is WSHSY and CDR2 is SAAADI in the germline V gene. The CDR3 loop spans 13 amino acids. Trimming pared 2 bases from V and 4 bases from J, leaving 6 bases between. The DNA of the CDR3 is TGCGCCAGCAGTGAGGGCAGATACAATGAGCAGTTCTTC. Encoded protein: CASSEGRYNEQFF.

This chain uses TRBV5-4 with TRBJ2-7, with TRBD2 as a possible D gene (5 bases). Germline CDR1 SGHNT, CDR2 YYREEE (reference sequence). V lost 5 bases and J 0 bases, leaving 18 bases between the germline ends. The CDR3 totals 16 residues. CDR3 residues: CASSSGGSAVSYEQYF. The CDR3 DNA follows: TGTGCCAGCAGTTCCGGAGGCTCGGCCGTCTCCTACGAGCAGTACTTC.

The V and J genes are TRBV5-1 and TRBJ1-6, with 7 bases that match TRBD1. Germline assignment: CDR1 SGHRS and CDR2 YFSETQ. The CDR3 sequence is 14 residues long. Trimming cost V 0 bases and J 6 bases; bases outside gene matches: 0. The CDR3 sequence is CASSLAGGNSPLHF. The DNA for the CDR3 is TGCGCCAGCAGCTTGGCAGGGGGTAATTCACCCCTCCACTTT.

This clone came up a few times. DNA for the CDR3: TGTGCCAGCAGCTTAAATGGGGGCTATGGCAATCAGCCCCAGCATTTT. This translates into CASSLNGGYGNQPQHF. The chain uses TRBV7-8 and TRBJ1-5; possible D gene TRBD1, 6 bases. The CDR3 has 16 amino acids. In germline, CDR1 is SGHVS, CDR2 FQNEAQ. Trimming stripped 2 bases from V and 2 bases from J, with 13 bases between.

V and J are TRBV4-3 and TRBJ2-1; possibly TRBD2 for D (6 bases). The CDR3 is 16 residues long. The germline gives CDR1 LGHNA, CDR2 YSLEER. Deletions cut 0 bases from V and 6 bases from J, with 15 bases between. The CDR3: CASSQDRASARNEQFF. The DNA of the CDR3 is TGCGCCAGCAGCCAAGATAGGGCTAGCGCGCGCAATGAGCAGTTCTTC.

Regarding this clone: Other nucleotide sequences in the sample specify the same CDR3. The chain links TRBV27 to TRBJ2-3, with D possibly matching TRBD1 (6 bases). Germline V lookup: CDR1 MNHEY, CDR2 SMNVEV (reference sequence). The V end lost 3 bases, the J end lost 1 base, and 8 bases lay between the germline ends. CDR3 length: 14 amino acids. In nucleotides, the CDR3 is TGTGCCAGCAGTTTGGCAGGGGGCACAGATACGCAGTATTTT. Translation gives CASSLAGGTDTQYF.

The CDR3 here is CASRQGANSNTGELFF. Here the CDR3 DNA reads TGTGCCAGCAGGCAGGGGGCGAATTCGAACACCGGGGAGCTGTTTTTT. V is TRBV9 and J is TRBJ2-2, with 8 bases that match TRBD1. CDR3 length: 16 amino acids. V dropped 5 bases and J dropped 0; count of bases not matched to a gene: 6. Germline V lookup: CDR1 SGDLS, CDR2 YYNGEE.

V gene TRBV20-1 combines with J gene TRBJ2-5; D is unresolved. The CDR3 runs 10 residues. Germline CDR1 and CDR2: DFQATT and SNEGSKA (reference sequence). The ends were cut back, 6 bases at V and 1 base at J, with 3 bases in the middle. In nucleotides, the CDR3 is TGCAGTGCCCTCCAAGAGACCCAGTACTTC. Translating gives CSALQETQYF.

This chain joins TRBV6-4 and TRBJ1-1; 7 bases line up with TRBD1. The CDR3 is 15 residues long. The V gene end was trimmed by 6 bases and the J gene end by 1 base; junction bases not matched to a gene: 8. Germline CDR1 MRHNA, CDR2 SNTAGT. This CDR3 is CASRDTGQTNTEAFF. CDR3 in DNA: TGTGCCAGCAGAGACACGGGACAGACGAACACTGAAGCTTTCTTT.

The gene calls are TRBV18 and TRBJ1-5, with TRBD1 matching over 9 bases. The J segment lost 4 bases and the V segment lost 4 bases, leaving 14 bases of the junction unmatched. This CDR3 spans 18 amino acids. From germline, CDR1 is KGHSH and CDR2 LQKENI. The CDR3 here is CASSLLTLGQGLNQPQHF. The CDR3 DNA reads TGTGCCAGCTCACTACTCACGTTAGGACAGGGGCTTAATCAGCCCCAGCATTTT.